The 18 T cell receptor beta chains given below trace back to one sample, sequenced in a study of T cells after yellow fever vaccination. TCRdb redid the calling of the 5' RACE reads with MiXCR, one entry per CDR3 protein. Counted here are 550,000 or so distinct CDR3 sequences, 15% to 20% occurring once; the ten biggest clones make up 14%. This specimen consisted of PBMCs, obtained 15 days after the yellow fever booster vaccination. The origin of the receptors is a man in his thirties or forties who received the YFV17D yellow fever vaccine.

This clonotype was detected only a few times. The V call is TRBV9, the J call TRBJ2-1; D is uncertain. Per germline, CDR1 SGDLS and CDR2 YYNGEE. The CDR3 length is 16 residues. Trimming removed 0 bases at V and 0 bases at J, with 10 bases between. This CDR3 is CASSVASSFSYNEQFF. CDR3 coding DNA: TGTGCCAGCAGCGTAGCTTCCAGTTTCTCCTACAATGAGCAGTTCTTC.

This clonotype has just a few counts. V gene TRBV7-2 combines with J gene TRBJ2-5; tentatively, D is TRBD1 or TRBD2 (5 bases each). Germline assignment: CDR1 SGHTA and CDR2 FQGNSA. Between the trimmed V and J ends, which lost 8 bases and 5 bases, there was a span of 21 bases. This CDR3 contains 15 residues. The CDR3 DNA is TGTGCCAGCTCCCCTCCTATGAGGGCAGGGGAGACCCAGTACTTC. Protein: CASSPPMRAGETQYF.

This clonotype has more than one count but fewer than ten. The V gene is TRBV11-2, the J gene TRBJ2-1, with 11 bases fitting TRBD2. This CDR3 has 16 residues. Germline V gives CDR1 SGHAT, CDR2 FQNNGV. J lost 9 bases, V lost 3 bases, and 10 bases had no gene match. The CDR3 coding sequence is TGTGCCAGCAGCTTGGAGGGGACTAGCGGAGGGGGTGAGCAGTTCTTC. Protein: CASSLEGTSGGGEQFF.

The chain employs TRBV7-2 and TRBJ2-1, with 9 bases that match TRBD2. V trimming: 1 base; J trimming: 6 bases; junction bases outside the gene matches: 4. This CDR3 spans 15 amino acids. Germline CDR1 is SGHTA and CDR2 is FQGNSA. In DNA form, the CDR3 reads TGTGCCAGCAGCTTAGTAGCGGGAGTATCCAATGAGCAGTTCTTC. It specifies CASSLVAGVSNEQFF.

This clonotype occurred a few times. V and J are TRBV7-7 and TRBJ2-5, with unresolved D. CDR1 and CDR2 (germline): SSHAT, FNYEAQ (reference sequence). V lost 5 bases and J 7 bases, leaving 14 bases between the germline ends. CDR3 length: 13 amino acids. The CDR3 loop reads CASSPGSEGTQYF. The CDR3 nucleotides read TGTGCCAGCAGCCCTGGGTCGGAAGGGACCCAGTACTTC.

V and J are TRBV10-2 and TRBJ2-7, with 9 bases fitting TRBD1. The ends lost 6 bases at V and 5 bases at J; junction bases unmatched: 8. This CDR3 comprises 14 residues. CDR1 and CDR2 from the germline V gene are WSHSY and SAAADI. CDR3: CASSRDRDFNEQYF. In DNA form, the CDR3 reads TGCGCCAGCAGCCGGGACAGGGATTTCAACGAGCAGTACTTC.

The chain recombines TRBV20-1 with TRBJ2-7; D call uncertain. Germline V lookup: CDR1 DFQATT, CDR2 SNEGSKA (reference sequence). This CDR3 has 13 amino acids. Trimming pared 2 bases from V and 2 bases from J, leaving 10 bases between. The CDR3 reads CSARSPSAYEQYF. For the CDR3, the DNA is TGCAGTGCTAGATCCCCCTCGGCCTACGAGCAGTACTTC.

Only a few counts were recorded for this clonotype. The CDR3 sequence: CASSLDGVTYEQYF. CDR3 DNA: TGCGCCAGCAGCTTGGACGGGGTCACCTACGAGCAGTACTTC. This chain uses TRBV5-1 with TRBJ2-7; maybe TRBD2 (5 bases). The CDR3 is 14 residues long. CDR1 and CDR2 from the germline V gene are SGHRS and YFSETQ. Trimming pared 0 bases from V and 2 bases from J, leaving 9 bases between.

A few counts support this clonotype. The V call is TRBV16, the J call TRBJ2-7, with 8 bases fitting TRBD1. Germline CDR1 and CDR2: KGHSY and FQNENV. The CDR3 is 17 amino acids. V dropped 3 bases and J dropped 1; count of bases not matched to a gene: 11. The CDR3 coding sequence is TGTGCCAGCAGCCAGCCGCCGGGGACAGGTAGATCCTACGAGCAGTACTTC. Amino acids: CASSQPPGTGRSYEQYF.

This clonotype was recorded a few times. The CDR3 bases are TGTGCCAGCAGTTCAAAAAAACGACAGGAGCAGTTCTTC. It codes for CASSSKKRQEQFF. The chain carries TRBV25-1 and TRBJ2-1, with D possibly TRBD1 on 5 matching bases. There are 13 residues in the CDR3. V lost 5 bases and J lost 10, with 15 bases in between. Germline V gene sequence: CDR1 MGHDK, CDR2 SYGVNS.

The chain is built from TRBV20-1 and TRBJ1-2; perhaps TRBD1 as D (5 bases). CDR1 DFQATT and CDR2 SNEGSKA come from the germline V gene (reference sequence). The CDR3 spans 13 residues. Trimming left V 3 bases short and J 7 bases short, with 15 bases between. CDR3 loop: CSASQGRLAGYTF. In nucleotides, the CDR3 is TGCAGTGCTAGCCAGGGAAGATTAGCTGGCTACACCTTC.

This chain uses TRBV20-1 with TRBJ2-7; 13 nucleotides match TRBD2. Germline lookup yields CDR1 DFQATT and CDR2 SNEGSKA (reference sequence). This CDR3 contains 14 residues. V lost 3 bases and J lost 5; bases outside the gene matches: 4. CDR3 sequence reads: CSARGTSGTHEQYF. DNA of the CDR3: TGCAGTGCTAGGGGGACTAGCGGGACCCACGAGCAGTACTTC.

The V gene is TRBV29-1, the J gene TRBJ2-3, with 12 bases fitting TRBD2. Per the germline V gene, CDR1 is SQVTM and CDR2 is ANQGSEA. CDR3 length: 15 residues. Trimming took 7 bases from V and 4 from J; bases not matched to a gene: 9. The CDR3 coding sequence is TGCAGCGCTCGGGGACTAGCGGGTAGGGCAGATACGCAGTATTTT. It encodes CSARGLAGRADTQYF.

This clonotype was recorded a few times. CDR3 residues: CASSLRISGNSPLHF. In nucleotides, the CDR3 is TGTGCCAGCAGCTTGCGAATTTCTGGAAATTCACCCCTCCACTTT. The V call is TRBV5-6, the J call TRBJ1-6; no clear D. The ends were cut back, 1 base at V and 7 bases at J, with 12 bases in the middle. Germline CDR1 is SGHDT and CDR2 is YYEEEE. The CDR3 length is 15 residues.

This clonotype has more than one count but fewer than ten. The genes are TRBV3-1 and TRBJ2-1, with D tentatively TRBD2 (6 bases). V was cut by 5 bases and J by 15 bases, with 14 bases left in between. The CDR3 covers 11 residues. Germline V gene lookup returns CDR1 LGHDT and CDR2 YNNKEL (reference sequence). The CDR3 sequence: CASSWDSILFF. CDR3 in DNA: TGTGCCAGCAGCTGGGACTCCATCCTGTTCTTC.

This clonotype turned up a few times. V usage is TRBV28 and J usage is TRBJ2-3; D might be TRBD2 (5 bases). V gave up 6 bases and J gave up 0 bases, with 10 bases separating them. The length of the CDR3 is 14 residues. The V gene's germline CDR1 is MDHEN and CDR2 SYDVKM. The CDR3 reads CASRESGSTDTQYF. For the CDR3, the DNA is TGTGCCAGCAGGGAGAGCGGAAGCACAGATACGCAGTATTTT.

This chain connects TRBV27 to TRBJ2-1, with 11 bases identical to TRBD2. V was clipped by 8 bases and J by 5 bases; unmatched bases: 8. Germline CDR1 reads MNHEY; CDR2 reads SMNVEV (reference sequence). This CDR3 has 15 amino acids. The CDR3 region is CASGGGTSGNNEQFF. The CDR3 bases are TGTGCCAGCGGAGGTGGGACTAGCGGAAACAATGAGCAGTTCTTC.

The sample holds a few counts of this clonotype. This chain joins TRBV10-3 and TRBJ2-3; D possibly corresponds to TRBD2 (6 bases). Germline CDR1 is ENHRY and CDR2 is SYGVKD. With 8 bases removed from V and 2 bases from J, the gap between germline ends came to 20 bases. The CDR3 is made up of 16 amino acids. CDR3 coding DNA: TGTGCCATCGACCCGCTGGAGGGAATAAACACAGATACGCAGTATTTT. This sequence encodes CAIDPLEGINTDTQYF.